This is a list of T cell receptor beta chains from one sample in a study of chemoradiotherapy in HPV16-positive cancers. Assay used: immunoSEQ multiplex PCR; TCRdb lists only in-frame clones, some missing. The data show around 14,000 clones, approximately 90% seen once. The sample here was blood, taken from a patient who underwent chemoradiotherapy. All receptors derive from a human donor with HPV-associated anogenital cancer. Each CDR3 is given without its conserved first and last residue. Each record gives: V gene, CDR3 length, CDR3 protein.

V gene: TRBV2; CDR3 length: 11; CDR3 protein: ASSDRGYYEQY
V gene: TRBV19; CDR3 length: 14; CDR3 protein: ASKTDGSRSGNTIY
V gene: TRBV2; CDR3 length: 17; CDR3 protein: ASTPEGLAGGWMYNEQF
V gene: TRBV19; CDR3 length: 16; CDR3 protein: ASSIAPVARGRNTEAF
V gene: TRBV19; CDR3 length: 11; CDR3 protein: ASSIREGSEQF
V gene: TRBV6-6; CDR3 length: 14; CDR3 protein: ASSYKVVETNEKLF
V gene: TRBV5-1; CDR3 length: 11; CDR3 protein: ASSLGARETQY
V gene: TRBV11-2; CDR3 length: 12; CDR3 protein: ASSFLTSTGELF
V gene: TRBV7-6; CDR3 length: 11; CDR3 protein: ASGGAQTGELF
V gene: TRBV5-1; CDR3 length: 13; CDR3 protein: ASSPGGGATYEQY
V gene: TRBV4-2; CDR3 length: 15; CDR3 protein: ASSQGGPADSSYEQY
V gene: TRBV5-1; CDR3 length: 15; CDR3 protein: ASSLASLGLSYNEQF
V gene: TRBV2; CDR3 length: 11; CDR3 protein: ASRRDGPYEQY